This TCR beta chain originates from a study of OX40 agonist ivuxolimab in advanced cancers. Broader study findings: Normalized T-cell clonal expansion was also low in a subset of nonresponders.

Relative to its sample, this clone is medium-sized (0.01 to 0.1%). The target antigen is unknown. This table comes from immunoSEQ multiplex PCR, and its TCRdb copy is limited to in-frame clones, with some not included. The sample contains 20,000 to 25,000 clones, 65% to 90% of which appear only once. The CDR3 has 13 amino acids. The V gene lost 1 base and the J gene lost 5 bases, with 8 bases spanning the gap. Germline CDR1 LNHDA, CDR2 SQIVND (reference sequence). Sequencing was performed on CD4+ or CD8+ T cells sorted from blood, taken in a trial of the OX40 agonist ivuxolimab. The TCR comes from an adult with an advanced solid tumor such as melanoma, head and neck, liver or kidney cancer. The chain is built from TRBV19 and TRBJ2-5, with D hard to call. As DNA, the CDR3 is TGTGCCAGTAGTATAGGGGTTGCGGAGACCCAGTACTTC. Protein product: CASSIGVAETQYF.